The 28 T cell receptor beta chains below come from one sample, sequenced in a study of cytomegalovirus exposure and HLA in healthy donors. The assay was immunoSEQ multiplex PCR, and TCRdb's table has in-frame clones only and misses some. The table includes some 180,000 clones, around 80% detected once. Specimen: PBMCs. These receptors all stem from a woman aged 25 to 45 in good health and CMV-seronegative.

CDR3 coding DNA: TGTGCTAGTGGATACCGTCCGGGACAGGAGAAAAACATTCAGTACTTC. This codes for CASGYRPGQEKNIQYF. This chain connects TRBV12-5 to TRBJ2-4, with TRBD1 matching over 8 bases. With V trimmed by 6 bases and J by 4 bases, 11 bases remained unmatched. The CDR3 length is 16 residues. Germline V gives CDR1 LGHNT, CDR2 FRNRAP. The entire variable domain, with the rest obtained from reference TRBV12-5 and TRBJ2-4, is as follows: DARVTQTPRHKVTEMGQEVTMRCQPILGHNTVFWYRQTMMQGLELLAYFRNRAPLDDSGMPKDRFSAEMPDATLATLKIQPSEPRDSAVYFCASGYRPGQEKNIQYFGAGTRLSVL.

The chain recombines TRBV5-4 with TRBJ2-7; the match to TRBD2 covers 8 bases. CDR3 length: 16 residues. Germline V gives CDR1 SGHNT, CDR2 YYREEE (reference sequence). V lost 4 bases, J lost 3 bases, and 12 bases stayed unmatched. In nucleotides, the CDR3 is TGTGCCAGCAGCGAGGGGTGGCGGGAGGACAACTACGAGCAGTACTTC. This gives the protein CASSEGWREDNYEQYF.

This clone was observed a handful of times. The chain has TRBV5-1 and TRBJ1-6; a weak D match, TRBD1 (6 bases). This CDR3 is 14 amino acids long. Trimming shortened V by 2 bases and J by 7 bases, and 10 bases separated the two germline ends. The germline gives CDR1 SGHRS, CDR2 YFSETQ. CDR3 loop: CASSFDRMNSPLHF. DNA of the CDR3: TGCGCCAGCAGCTTCGACAGGATGAATTCACCCCTCCACTTT.

The CDR3 sequence is CASSLSPQAGEKLFF. The CDR3 DNA reads TGCGCCAGCAGCCTCTCACCTCAGGCCGGTGAAAAACTGTTTTTT. The chain is built from TRBV5-1 and TRBJ1-4; D unresolved. The CDR3 loop spans 15 amino acids. Between the trimmed V and J ends, which lost 4 bases and 7 bases, there was a span of 17 bases. Germline loops: CDR1 SGHRS, CDR2 YFSETQ.

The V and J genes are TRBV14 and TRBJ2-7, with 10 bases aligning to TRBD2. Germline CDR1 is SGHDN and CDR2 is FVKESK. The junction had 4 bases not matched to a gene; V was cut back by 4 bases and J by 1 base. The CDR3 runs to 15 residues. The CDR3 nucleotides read TGTGCCAGCAGCCCCGGACTAGCGGAGTCCTACGAGCAGTACTTC. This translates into CASSPGLAESYEQYF.

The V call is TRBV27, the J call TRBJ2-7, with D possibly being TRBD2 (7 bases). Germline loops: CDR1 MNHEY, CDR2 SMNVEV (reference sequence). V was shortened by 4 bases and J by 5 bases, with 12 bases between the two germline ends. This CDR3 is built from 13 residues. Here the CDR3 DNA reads TGTGCCAGCAGTTCCGGGGGGCGAAACGAGCAGTACTTC. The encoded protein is CASSSGGRNEQYF.

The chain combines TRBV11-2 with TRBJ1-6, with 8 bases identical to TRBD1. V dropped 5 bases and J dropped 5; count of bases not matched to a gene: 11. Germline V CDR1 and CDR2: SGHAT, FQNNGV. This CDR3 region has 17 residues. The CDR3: CASSPLGQGGNNSPLHF. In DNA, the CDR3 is TGTGCCAGCAGCCCGCTCGGACAGGGAGGGAATAATTCACCCCTCCACTTT.

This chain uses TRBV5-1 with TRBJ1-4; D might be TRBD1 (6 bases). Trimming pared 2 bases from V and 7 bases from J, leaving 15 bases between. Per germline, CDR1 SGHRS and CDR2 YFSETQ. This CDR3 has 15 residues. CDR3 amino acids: CASSLQQGSGEKLFF. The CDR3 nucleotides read TGCGCCAGCAGCTTACAACAGGGATCGGGTGAAAAACTGTTTTTT.

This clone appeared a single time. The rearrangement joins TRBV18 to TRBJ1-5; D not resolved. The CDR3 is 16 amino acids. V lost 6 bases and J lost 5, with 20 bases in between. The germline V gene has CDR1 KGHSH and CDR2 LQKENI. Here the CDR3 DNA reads TGTGCCAGCTCCCAACTCGGGGTGGGATCGTATCAGCCCCAGCATTTT. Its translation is CASSQLGVGSYQPQHF.

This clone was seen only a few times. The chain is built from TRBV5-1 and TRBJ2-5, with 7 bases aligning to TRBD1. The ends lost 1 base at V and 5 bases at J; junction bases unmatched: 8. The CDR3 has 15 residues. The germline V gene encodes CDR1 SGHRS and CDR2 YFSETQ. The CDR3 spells CASSLQGGARETQYF. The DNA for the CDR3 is TGCGCCAGCAGCTTGCAAGGGGGCGCGCGGGAGACCCAGTACTTC.

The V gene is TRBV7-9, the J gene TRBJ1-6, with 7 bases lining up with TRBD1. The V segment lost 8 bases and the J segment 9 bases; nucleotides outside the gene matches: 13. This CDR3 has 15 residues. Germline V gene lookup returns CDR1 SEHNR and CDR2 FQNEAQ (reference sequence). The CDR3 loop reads CASGTTGTDSSPLHF. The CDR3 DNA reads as TGTGCCAGCGGAACGACAGGGACGGACAGTTCACCCCTCCACTTT.

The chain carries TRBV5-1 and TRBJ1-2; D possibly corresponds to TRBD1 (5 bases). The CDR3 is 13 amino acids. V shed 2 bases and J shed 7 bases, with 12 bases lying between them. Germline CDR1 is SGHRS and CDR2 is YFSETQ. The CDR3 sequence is CASSFIVGAGYTF. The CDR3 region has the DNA TGCGCCAGCAGCTTTATAGTAGGGGCTGGCTACACCTTC.

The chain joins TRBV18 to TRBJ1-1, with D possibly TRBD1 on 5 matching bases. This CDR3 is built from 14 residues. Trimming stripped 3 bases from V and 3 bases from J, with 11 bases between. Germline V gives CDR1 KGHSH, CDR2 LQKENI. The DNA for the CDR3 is TGTGCCAGCTCACCCCAGAGCAGGGACACTGAAGCTTTCTTT. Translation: CASSPQSRDTEAFF. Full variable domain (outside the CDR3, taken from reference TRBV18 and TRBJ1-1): NAGVMQNPRHLVRRRGQEARLRCSPMKGHSHVYWYRQLPEEGLKFMVYLQKENIIDESGMPKERFSAEFPKEGPSILRIQQVVRGDSAAYFCASSPQSRDTEAFFGQGTRLTVV.

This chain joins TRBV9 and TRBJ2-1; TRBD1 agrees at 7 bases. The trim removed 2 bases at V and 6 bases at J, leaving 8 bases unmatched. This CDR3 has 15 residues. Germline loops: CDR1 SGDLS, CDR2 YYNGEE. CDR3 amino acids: CASSVTGESRNEQFF. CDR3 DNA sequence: TGTGCCAGCAGCGTCACAGGGGAAAGTCGCAATGAGCAGTTCTTC.

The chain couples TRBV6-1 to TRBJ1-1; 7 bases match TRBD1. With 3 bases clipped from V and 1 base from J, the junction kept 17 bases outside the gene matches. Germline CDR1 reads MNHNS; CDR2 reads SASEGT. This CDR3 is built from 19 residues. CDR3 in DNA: TGTGCCAGCAGTGAGCGCCCCGCCGGCTGGACAGGAGCGAACACTGAAGCTTTCTTT. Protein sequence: CASSERPAGWTGANTEAFF.

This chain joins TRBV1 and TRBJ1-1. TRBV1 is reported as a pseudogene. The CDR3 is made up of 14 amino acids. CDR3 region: CTSSPGTLNTEAFF. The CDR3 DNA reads TGCACCAGCAGCCCCGGGACTCTGAACACTGAAGCTTTCTTT.

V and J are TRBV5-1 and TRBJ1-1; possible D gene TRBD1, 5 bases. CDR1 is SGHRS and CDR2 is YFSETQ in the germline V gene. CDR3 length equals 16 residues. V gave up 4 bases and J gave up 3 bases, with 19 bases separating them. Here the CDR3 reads CASSPEGLPGDTEAFF. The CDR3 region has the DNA TGCGCCAGCAGCCCGGAGGGCCTCCCGGGGGACACTGAAGCTTTCTTT.

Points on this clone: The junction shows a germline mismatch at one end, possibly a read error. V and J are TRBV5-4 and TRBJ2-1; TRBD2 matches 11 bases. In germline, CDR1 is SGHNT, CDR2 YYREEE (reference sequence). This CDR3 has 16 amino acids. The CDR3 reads CASSSGQTSGGTGRVF. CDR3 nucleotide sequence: TGTGCCAGCAGCTCGGGCCAAACTAGCGGGGGTACCGGTAGGGTCTTC.

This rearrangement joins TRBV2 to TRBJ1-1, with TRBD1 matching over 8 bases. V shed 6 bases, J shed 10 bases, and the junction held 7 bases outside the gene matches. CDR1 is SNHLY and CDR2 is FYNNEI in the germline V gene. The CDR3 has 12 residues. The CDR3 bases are TGTGCCAGCAGAGGACAGGGCCCCTTAGCTTTCTTT. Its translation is CASRGQGPLAFF. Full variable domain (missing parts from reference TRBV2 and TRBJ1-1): EPEVTQTPSHQVTQMGQEVILRCVPISNHLYFYWYRQILGQKVEFLVSFYNNEISEKSEIFDDQFSVERPDGSNFTLKIRSTKLEDSAMYFCASRGQGPLAFFGQGTRLTVV.

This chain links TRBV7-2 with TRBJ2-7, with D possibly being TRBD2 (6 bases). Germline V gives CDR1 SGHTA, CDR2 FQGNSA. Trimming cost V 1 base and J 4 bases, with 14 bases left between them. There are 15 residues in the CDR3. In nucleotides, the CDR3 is TGTGCCAGCAGCTTAGATGGACTACGCGCTTACGAGCAGTACTTC. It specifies CASSLDGLRAYEQYF.

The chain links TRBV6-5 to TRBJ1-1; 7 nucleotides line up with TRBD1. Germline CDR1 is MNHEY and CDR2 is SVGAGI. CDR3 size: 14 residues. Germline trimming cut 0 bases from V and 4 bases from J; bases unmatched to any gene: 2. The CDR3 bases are TGTGCCAGCAGTTACTCTACAGGGGCCACTGAAGCTTTCTTT. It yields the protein CASSYSTGATEAFF.

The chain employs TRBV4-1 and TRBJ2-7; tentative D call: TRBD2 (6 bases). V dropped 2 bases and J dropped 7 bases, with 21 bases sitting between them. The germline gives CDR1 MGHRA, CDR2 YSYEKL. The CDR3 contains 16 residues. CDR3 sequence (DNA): TGCGCCAGCAGCCAACCCCCGACTAGGGATCTGAGGGAGCAGTACTTC. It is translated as CASSQPPTRDLREQYF.

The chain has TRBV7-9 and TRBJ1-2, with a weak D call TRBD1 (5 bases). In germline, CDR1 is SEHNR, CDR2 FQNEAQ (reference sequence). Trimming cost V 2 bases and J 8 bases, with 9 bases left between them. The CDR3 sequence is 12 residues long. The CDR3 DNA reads TGTGCCAGCAGCTTATCGGGGGACGGCTACACCTTC. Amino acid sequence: CASSLSGDGYTF.

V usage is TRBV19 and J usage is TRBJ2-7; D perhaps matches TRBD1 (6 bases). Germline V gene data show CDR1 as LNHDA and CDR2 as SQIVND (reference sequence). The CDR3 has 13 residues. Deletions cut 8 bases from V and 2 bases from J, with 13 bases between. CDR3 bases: TGTGCCAGTCAGGGGCAGGCCGCCTACGAGCAGTACTTC. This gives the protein CASQGQAAYEQYF.

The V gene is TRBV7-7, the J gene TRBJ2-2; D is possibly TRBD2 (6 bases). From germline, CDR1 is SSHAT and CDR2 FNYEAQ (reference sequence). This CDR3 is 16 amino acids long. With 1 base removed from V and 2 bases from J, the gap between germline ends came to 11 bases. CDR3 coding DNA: TGTGCCAGCAGCTTAGGGCGGGGATTTAACACCGGGGAGCTGTTTTTT. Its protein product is CASSLGRGFNTGELFF.

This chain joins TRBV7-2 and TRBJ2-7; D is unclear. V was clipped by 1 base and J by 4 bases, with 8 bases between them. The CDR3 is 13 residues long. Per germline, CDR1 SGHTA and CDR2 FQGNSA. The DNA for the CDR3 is TGTGCCAGCAGCTTAGGGAGCGTGTACGAGCAGTACTTC. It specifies CASSLGSVYEQYF.

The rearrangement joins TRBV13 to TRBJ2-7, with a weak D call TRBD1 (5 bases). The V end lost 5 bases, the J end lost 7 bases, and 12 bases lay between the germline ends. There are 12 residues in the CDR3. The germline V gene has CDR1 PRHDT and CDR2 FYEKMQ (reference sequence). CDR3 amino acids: CASSDGKGEQYF. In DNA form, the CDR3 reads TGTGCCAGCAGCGACGGTAAGGGGGAGCAGTACTTC.

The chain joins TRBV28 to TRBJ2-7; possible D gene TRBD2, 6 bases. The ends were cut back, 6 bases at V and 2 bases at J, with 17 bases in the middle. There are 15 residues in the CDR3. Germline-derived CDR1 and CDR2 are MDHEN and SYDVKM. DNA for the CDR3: TGTGCCAGCAGGTCGACGGGACTCCCCACCTACGAGCAGTACTTC. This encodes CASRSTGLPTYEQYF.